Listed below are T cell receptor beta chains from one sample, sequenced in a study of beta chain features in type 1 diabetes. Some clones are missing from TCRdb's copy, which holds only in-frame ones; the method was immunoSEQ multiplex PCR. The profile shows more than 300,000 clones, around an eighth of them singletons. Sequenced sample: naive CD4+ T cells from blood. These TCRs come from a woman between 18 and 29 years old with type 1 diabetes. Both conserved end residues are part of each CDR3. The order of the fields is J gene, D gene, clone size, V gene, CDR3 DNA, CDR3 protein. D genes are given only for firm matches. Not every row has a clone size; where given, it reads once, few, many or a size class.

TRBJ2-1 . few TRBV11-2 TGTGCCAGCAGCCCAGGGGGGAGCTCCTACAATGAGCAGTTCTTC CASSPGGSSYNEQFF
TRBJ2-2 . few TRBV7-2 TGTGCCAGCAGCTTAGGGGGGCCCACCGGGGAGCTGTTTTTT CASSLGGPTGELFF
TRBJ2-1 . few TRBV6-5 TGTGCCAGCAGCCGAGTCGGGTATGAGCAGTTCTTC CASSRVGYEQFF
TRBJ2-5 . . TRBV11-2 TGTGCCAGCAGCTTAGCGGGAGTTGCGACCCAGTACTTC CASSLAGVATQYF
TRBJ1-1 . few TRBV16 TGTGCCAGCAGCCCGAGGTCTGTTATGGGCACTGAAGCTTTCTTT CASSPRSVMGTEAFF
TRBJ2-7 . . TRBV29-1 TGCAGCGTTGAAGATTATAGCGAGCAGTACTTC CSVEDYSEQYF
TRBJ1-2 . few TRBV7-2 TGTGCCAGCAGCTGGAGGCACTATGGCTACACCTTC CASSWRHYGYTF
TRBJ2-5 TRBD2 . TRBV27 TGTGCCAGCAGTGGGACTAGTACCCGAGAGACCCAGTACTTC CASSGTSTRETQYF
TRBJ2-1 TRBD2 . TRBV18 TGTGCCAGCTCATTAACGGGAGGGACCTACAATGAGCAGTTCTTC CASSLTGGTYNEQFF
TRBJ1-6 . . TRBV4-3 TGCGCCAGCAGCCAAGGGGGGAGGGCCCATAATTCACCCCTCCACTTT CASSQGGRAHNSPLHF
TRBJ2-4 TRBD1 . TRBV6-6 TGTGCCAGCATTGCCGGGACAGGGGTCCTCATTCAGTACTTC CASIAGTGVLIQYF
TRBJ2-5 TRBD2 . TRBV29-1 TGCAGCGTAGGAATGACTAGCGGTGGAGAGACCCAGTACTTC CSVGMTSGGETQYF
TRBJ2-5 . . TRBV27 TGTGCCAGCAGTTTAGGCAGGGGCAAGGAGACCCAGTACTTC CASSLGRGKETQYF
TRBJ2-1 . . TRBV5-4 TGTGCCAGCAGTAAGACAGTGAGCTCCTACAATGAGCAGTTCTTC CASSKTVSSYNEQFF
TRBJ1-1 . few TRBV7-2 TGTGCCAGCAGCTTATGGCAGGAAAACACTGAAGCTTTCTTT CASSLWQENTEAFF
TRBJ1-3 . . TRBV25-1 TGTGCCAGCAGTGACCCGGGGGGACGGTCTGGAAACACCATATATTTT CASSDPGGRSGNTIYF
TRBJ2-7 TRBD1 few TRBV19 TGTGCCAGTAGTATAAGACCGGGACAGGGGGGCTACGAGCAGTACTTC CASSIRPGQGGYEQYF
TRBJ2-7 TRBD1 few TRBV5-1 TGCGCCAGCAGCGTCCGGGACAGGGACTACGAGCAGTACTTC CASSVRDRDYEQYF
TRBJ1-1 . . TRBV4-2 TGTGCCAGCAGCCAAGTAGCGGACACTGAAGCTTTCTTT CASSQVADTEAFF
TRBJ1-2 TRBD1 . TRBV5-4 TGTGCCAGCAGCCAGGGACAGGGTCTCTATGGCTACACCTTC CASSQGQGLYGYTF
TRBJ2-7 . few TRBV28 TGTGCCAGCAGGACCGGGGCCTACGAGCAGTACTTC CASRTGAYEQYF
TRBJ2-3 . . TRBV11-3 TGTGCCAGCAGCTTAGATCTGTGGGAGCGGGGCACAGATACGCAGTATTTT CASSLDLWERGTDTQYF